This T cell receptor (beta chain) was observed in a study of molecular identifiers for immune sequencing clone quantification. The J segment lost 5 bases and the V segment lost 6 bases, leaving 12 bases of the junction unmatched. This CDR3 spans 15 amino acids. The germline CDR1 and CDR2 sequences are ENHRY and SYGVKD. This clonotype was detected many times. Previously described methods and listed TCR primers were used for bulk TCR libraries. MiXCR was run by TCRdb on the PCR reads, yielding one entry per CDR3 protein. The sample consists of about 640,000 distinct CDR3 sequences, about 20% of them appearing once.

Sequenced input: naive CD8+ T cells from blood, with Jurkat cell RNA spiked in. Subset reported: FACS-sorted CD8+CD4-CCR7+CD45RA+ naive T cells. The clonotype originates from a human donor in good health. Some libraries in this study had Jurkat cell RNA spiked in. The V call is TRBV10-3, the J call TRBJ2-5; 7 nucleotides agree with TRBD1. The CDR3 here is CAIRTTGDKMETQYF. DNA of the CDR3: TGTGCCATCAGGACCACAGGGGATAAAATGGAGACCCAGTACTTC.